These 32 T cell receptor beta chains came from one sample sequenced in a study of CD4 T cells in relation to SARS-CoV-2 and coronaviruses. Sequencing was performed with immunoSEQ multiplex PCR; in TCRdb, only in-frame clones are kept and a portion is missing. The profile shows tens of thousands of clones, about 90% of them singletons. Sequenced sample: naive CD4+ T cells from PBMCs. Subset reported: naive CD4+ T cells isolated by negative enrichment. These receptors all come from an adult with COVID-19.

In this sample, this clone turned up once. The chain joins TRBV30 to TRBJ2-6; the D is unclear. CDR3 size: 15 residues. Germline loops: CDR1 GTSNPN, CDR2 SVGIG (reference sequence). V was cut by 0 bases and J by 0 bases, with 6 bases left in between. CDR3 nucleotides: TGTGCCTGGAGTGTACTTAACTCTGGGGCCAACGTCCTGACTTTC. Translation: CAWSVLNSGANVLTF.

The V gene is TRBV6-5, the J gene TRBJ1-1; 9 positions agree with TRBD1. V gave up 6 bases and J gave up 6 bases; unmatched junction bases: 11. Germline lookup yields CDR1 MNHEY and CDR2 SVGAGI. CDR3 size: 15 residues. CDR3 in DNA: TGTGCCAGCAGGCGGACAGGGGCCAGGGGCCCTGAAGCTTTCTTT. It specifies CASRRTGARGPEAFF.

This sequence joins TRBV2 and TRBJ2-7, with 9 positions matching TRBD1. The CDR3 has 14 residues. V lost 5 bases, J lost 4 bases, and 6 bases stayed unmatched. Per the germline V gene, CDR1 is SNHLY and CDR2 is FYNNEI. This chain's CDR3 is CASSRGGTGYEQYF. Here the CDR3 DNA reads TGTGCCAGCAGTAGGGGAGGGACAGGGTACGAGCAGTACTTC.

The rearrangement links TRBV27 to TRBJ2-5; 8 nucleotides line up with TRBD1. V shed 5 bases, J shed 5 bases, and the junction held 7 bases outside the gene matches. The V gene's germline CDR1 is MNHEY and CDR2 SMNVEV (reference sequence). The CDR3 spans 14 residues. In DNA, the CDR3 is TGTGCCAGCAGTCCGCCGGGACAGGCGGAGACCCAGTACTTC. Its protein product is CASSPPGQAETQYF.

The gene calls are TRBV7-6 and TRBJ2-2, with TRBD1 as a possible D gene (6 bases). The CDR3 is 15 amino acids. V dropped 0 bases and J dropped 3 bases, with 8 bases sitting between them. Germline loops: CDR1 SGHVS, CDR2 FNYEAQ. The CDR3 bases are TGTGCCAGCAGCTTAGCCAGGGGAGACACCGGGGAGCTGTTTTTT. Translated, it gives CASSLARGDTGELFF.

This chain joins TRBV28 and TRBJ2-1, with D perhaps matching TRBD2 (5 bases). Trimming took off 6 bases at V and 5 bases at J, with 14 bases between the two ends. From germline, CDR1 is MDHEN and CDR2 SYDVKM. The CDR3 loop spans 14 amino acids. CDR3 region: CASRVKTRDNEQFF. CDR3 coding DNA: TGTGCCAGCAGGGTTAAAACTAGGGACAATGAGCAGTTCTTC.

The V gene is TRBV7-8, the J gene TRBJ1-1; no definite D call. From germline, CDR1 is SGHVS and CDR2 FQNEAQ. The V gene lost 0 bases and the J gene lost 1 base, with 3 bases spanning the gap. The CDR3 spans 13 residues. The CDR3 loop reads CASSLAANTEAFF. As DNA, the CDR3 is TGTGCCAGCAGCTTAGCTGCGAACACTGAAGCTTTCTTT.

The chain couples TRBV28 to TRBJ2-7; 9 bases line up with TRBD2. The CDR3 sequence is 15 residues long. V shed 7 bases and J 1 base; nucleotides not matched to a gene: 8. Germline CDR1 reads MDHEN; CDR2 reads SYDVKM. CDR3 DNA sequence: TGTGCCAGCAACCGAGCGGGGGGCTTATCCTACGAGCAGTACTTC. The encoded protein is CASNRAGGLSYEQYF.

The chain employs TRBV4-1 and TRBJ2-7; the match to TRBD1 covers 10 bases. Looked up from germline, CDR1 is MGHRA and CDR2 is YSYEKL. The trim removed 1 base at V and 2 bases at J, leaving 5 bases unmatched. The CDR3 totals 16 residues. CDR3 nucleotides: TGCGCCAGCAGCCAAGGGCTGGGACAGGGGACCTACGAGCAGTACTTC. This gives the protein CASSQGLGQGTYEQYF.

This chain joins TRBV20-1 and TRBJ2-3; TRBD2 is a possible D gene (6 bases). The germline V gene encodes CDR1 DFQATT and CDR2 SNEGSKA (reference sequence). Trimming stripped 6 bases from V and 5 bases from J, with 9 bases between. This CDR3 region has 11 residues. The CDR3 here is CSARRGDTQYF. The CDR3 DNA reads TGCAGTGCAAGGAGGGGAGATACGCAGTATTTT.

J is TRBJ2-7 and V is TRBV28; possible D gene TRBD1, 5 bases. The CDR3 spans 13 residues. Germline loops: CDR1 MDHEN, CDR2 SYDVKM. With 6 bases removed from V and 6 bases from J, the gap between germline ends came to 15 bases. The CDR3 here is CASSPVQGSEQYF. Written as DNA, the CDR3 is TGTGCCAGCAGCCCAGTGCAGGGAAGCGAGCAGTACTTC.

This rearrangement joins TRBV5-1 to TRBJ2-5; tentative D call: TRBD2 (5 bases). The V gene's germline CDR1 is SGHRS and CDR2 YFSETQ. The germline V and J ends were trimmed by 0 bases and 0 bases, with 9 bases remaining between them. This CDR3 has 15 amino acids. CDR3 DNA sequence: TGCGCCAGCAGCTTGGCCCCGGGGAACCAAGAGACCCAGTACTTC. It encodes CASSLAPGNQETQYF.

The J gene is TRBJ2-3, the V gene TRBV27, with D tentatively TRBD1 (6 bases). This CDR3 comprises 13 residues. Germline-derived CDR1 and CDR2 are MNHEY and SMNVEV (reference sequence). V gave up 7 bases and J gave up 1 base, with 9 bases separating them. The CDR3 region is CASTPGGTDTQYF. The CDR3, as DNA: TGTGCCAGCACCCCAGGGGGCACAGATACGCAGTATTTT.

This chain links TRBV5-1 with TRBJ2-3, with TRBD1 identical over 9 bases. Germline V gene lookup returns CDR1 SGHRS and CDR2 YFSETQ. The V and J ends lost 3 bases and 3 bases, in that order; junction bases with no gene match: 5. CDR3 length: 15 amino acids. The CDR3 coding sequence is TGCGCCAGCAGCTCTGGGACAGGGCAGACAGATACGCAGTATTTT. Translating it yields CASSSGTGQTDTQYF.

V is TRBV5-4 and J is TRBJ2-2; TRBD2 aligns across 8 bases. Trimming cost V 0 bases and J 4 bases; bases outside gene matches: 8. CDR3 size: 17 residues. Germline loops: CDR1 SGHNT, CDR2 YYREEE (reference sequence). Written as DNA, the CDR3 is TGTGCCAGCAGCTTGGATCTCCGACTAGCGACCACCGGGGAGCTGTTTTTT. Translated, it gives CASSLDLRLATTGELFF.

This clone occurred once. The chain employs TRBV27 and TRBJ1-5; 7 nucleotides align to TRBD1. The ends lost 4 bases at V and 8 bases at J; junction bases unmatched: 8. Germline CDR1 is MNHEY and CDR2 is SMNVEV (reference sequence). The length of the CDR3 is 14 residues. CDR3: CASSSQGPGEPQHF. As DNA, the CDR3 is TGTGCCAGCAGTTCACAGGGGCCGGGGGAGCCCCAGCATTTT.

The rearrangement joins TRBV2 to TRBJ2-1; D call uncertain. V shed 8 bases and J shed 6 bases, with 5 bases lying between them. The CDR3 contains 10 residues. Looked up from germline, CDR1 is SNHLY and CDR2 is FYNNEI. CDR3 region: CASETNEQFF. The CDR3 nucleotides are TGTGCCAGCGAAACCAATGAGCAGTTCTTC.

J is TRBJ2-7 and V is TRBV5-8; D is uncertain. CDR3 length: 18 amino acids. Trimming removed 1 base at V and 0 bases at J, with 20 bases between. Germline CDR1 is SGHTS and CDR2 is YDEGEE. CDR3 nucleotide sequence: TGTGCCAGCAGCTTGCCCGGAGACATTCCCCTCATCTCCTACGAGCAGTACTTC. This translates into CASSLPGDIPLISYEQYF. Using reference TRBV5-8 and TRBJ2-7 for the parts outside the CDR3, the full variable domain is EAGVTQSPTHLIKTRGQQATLRCSPISGHTSVYWYQQALGLGLQFLLWYDEGEERNRGNFPPRFSGRQFPNYSSELNVNALELEDSALYLCASSLPGDIPLISYEQYFGPGTRLTVT.

The chain has TRBV28 and TRBJ2-7, with 8 nucleotides matching TRBD1. Trimming cost V 5 bases and J 4 bases; bases outside gene matches: 10. The CDR3 totals 15 residues. CDR1 is MDHEN, CDR2 SYDVKM, per germline. CDR3 protein: CASSPSGQAGYEQYF. CDR3 bases: TGTGCCAGCAGTCCCTCGGGACAGGCGGGATACGAGCAGTACTTC.

The V call is TRBV5-6, the J call TRBJ2-1; TRBD2 aligns across 7 bases. CDR1 is SGHDT and CDR2 is YYEEEE in the germline V gene. V trimming: 0 bases; J trimming: 4 bases; junction bases outside the gene matches: 7. This CDR3 is 16 amino acids long. CDR3 sequence reads: CASSLGGLVTYNEQFF. The DNA for the CDR3 is TGTGCCAGCAGCTTGGGAGGACTAGTCACGTACAATGAGCAGTTCTTC.

This chain uses TRBV5-4 with TRBJ2-7; TRBD2 agrees at 7 bases. Germline values: CDR1 SGHNT, CDR2 YYREEE (reference sequence). V dropped 3 bases and J dropped 4; count of bases not matched to a gene: 10. The CDR3 length is 15 residues. The CDR3 reads CASSSGLTKGYEQYF. The CDR3 nucleotides read TGTGCCAGCAGCTCGGGACTAACTAAAGGATACGAGCAGTACTTC.

The V and J genes are TRBV29-1 and TRBJ2-3; D not resolved. CDR1 is SQVTM and CDR2 is ANQGSEA in the germline V gene. The CDR3 sequence is 12 residues long. Trimming shortened V by 2 bases and J by 3 bases, and 6 bases separated the two germline ends. The CDR3 sequence: CSVETTTDTQYF. The CDR3 DNA follows: TGCAGCGTTGAAACCACGACAGATACGCAGTATTTT.

This rearrangement joins TRBV5-6 to TRBJ2-1, with D unresolved. Per germline, CDR1 SGHDT and CDR2 YYEEEE. This CDR3 comprises 15 residues. Deletions cut 1 base from V and 0 bases from J, with 8 bases between. The CDR3 DNA sequence: TGTGCCAGCAGCTTGCTGAGCTTCTCCTACAATGAGCAGTTCTTC. Translating gives CASSLLSFSYNEQFF. The complete variable domain, with remaining parts taken from reference TRBV5-6 and TRBJ2-1, reads DAGVTQSPTHLIKTRGQQVTLRCSPKSGHDTVSWYQQALGQGPQFIFQYYEEEERQRGNFPDRFSGHQFPNYSSELNVNALLLGDSALYLCASSLLSFSYNEQFFGPGTRLTVL.

The gene calls are TRBV5-1 and TRBJ2-5, with D unclear. This CDR3 spans 12 amino acids. Germline CDR1 is SGHRS and CDR2 is YFSETQ. V was cut by 2 bases and J by 0 bases, with 2 bases left in between. The CDR3 DNA follows: TGCGCCAGCAGCTTCAACCAAGAGACCCAGTACTTC. This sequence encodes CASSFNQETQYF. Using reference TRBV5-1 and TRBJ2-5 for the parts outside the CDR3, the full variable domain is KAGVTQTPRYLIKTRGQQVTLSCSPISGHRSVSWYQQTPGQGLQFLFEYFSETQRNKGNFPGRFSGRQFSNSRSEMNVSTLELGDSALYLCASSFNQETQYFGPGTRLLVL.

This chain joins TRBV7-9 and TRBJ1-1; possible D gene TRBD1, 5 bases. The V end lost 4 bases, the J end lost 7 bases, and 16 bases lay between the germline ends. Germline CDR1 is SEHNR and CDR2 is FQNEAQ (reference sequence). CDR3 size: 14 residues. CDR3 in DNA: TGTGCCAGCAGCTCCCCCCCGGGACCGTTTGAAGCTTTCTTT. It translates to CASSSPPGPFEAFF.

The rearrangement uses TRBV6-5 and TRBJ1-4; D is perhaps TRBD1 (5 bases). The germline V and J ends were trimmed by 10 bases and 2 bases, with 14 bases remaining between them. This CDR3 comprises 14 residues. The V gene's germline CDR1 is MNHEY and CDR2 SVGAGI. The CDR3 reads CATRAAGTNEKLFF. DNA of the CDR3: TGTGCCACCAGGGCAGCCGGGACTAATGAAAAACTGTTTTTT.

The V gene is TRBV28, the J gene TRBJ2-2, with 12 bases aligning to TRBD2. CDR1 MDHEN and CDR2 SYDVKM come from the germline V gene. After removal of 6 bases from V and 9 bases from J, the junction contained 8 bases not matched to a gene. The CDR3 is 15 residues long. Here the CDR3 DNA reads TGTGCCAGCAGCCAGACTAGCGGGAGCTTTTGGGAGCTGTTTTTT. Translated: CASSQTSGSFWELFF.

The chain recombines TRBV11-2 with TRBJ2-1; 10 nucleotides match TRBD2. Germline V gene sequence: CDR1 SGHAT, CDR2 FQNNGV. There are 17 residues in the CDR3. V shed 0 bases, J shed 3 bases, and the junction held 5 bases outside the gene matches. The CDR3 DNA reads TGTGCCAGCAGCTTAGAAGCTAGCGGGAGCCTCTACAATGAGCAGTTCTTC. Protein product: CASSLEASGSLYNEQFF.

This rearrangement joins TRBV30 to TRBJ2-7, with D maybe TRBD1 (6 bases). Trimming took 5 bases from V and 1 from J, leaving 12 bases between them. CDR1 and CDR2 from the germline V gene are GTSNPN and SVGIG (reference sequence). The CDR3 has 13 amino acids. The CDR3 region is CAWSRGSSYEQYF. CDR3 sequence (DNA): TGTGCCTGGTCAAGGGGGTCGTCCTACGAGCAGTACTTC.

The gene calls are TRBV4-1 and TRBJ1-2; D gene unclear. The length of the CDR3 is 12 residues. Deletions cut 2 bases from V and 5 bases from J, with 6 bases between. The germline V gene encodes CDR1 MGHRA and CDR2 YSYEKL. CDR3 in amino acids: CASSQSRYGYTF. The CDR3 DNA reads as TGCGCCAGCAGCCAAAGCCGGTATGGCTACACCTTC.

The V gene is TRBV7-9, the J gene TRBJ2-1; 7 positions match TRBD2. This CDR3 has 14 residues. Germline V CDR1 and CDR2: SEHNR, FQNEAQ (reference sequence). This CDR3 reads CAAPSSGTYNEQFF. DNA of the CDR3: TGTGCGGCGCCCTCTAGCGGAACCTACAATGAGCAGTTCTTC. Full variable domain (rest looked up from reference TRBV7-9 and TRBJ2-1): DTGVSQNPRHKITKRGQNVTFRCDPISEHNRLYWYRQTLGQGPEFLTYFQNEAQLEKSRLLSDRFSAERPKGSFSTLEIQRTEQGDSAMYLCAAPSSGTYNEQFFGPGTRLTVL.

This clone showed up just once. This chain connects TRBV28 to TRBJ1-4, with D tentatively TRBD1 (5 bases). Germline values: CDR1 MDHEN, CDR2 SYDVKM. The CDR3 runs to 15 residues. The ends were cut back, 4 bases at V and 8 bases at J, with 17 bases in the middle. The CDR3 DNA reads TGTGCCAGCAGTTCCCGCGGGGGGACCGCAGAAAAACTGTTTTTT. Amino acids: CASSSRGGTAEKLFF. Complete variable domain (other parts from reference TRBV28 and TRBJ1-4): DVKVTQSSRYLVKRTGEKVFLECVQDMDHENMFWYRQDPGLGLRLIYFSYDVKMKEKGDIPEGYSVSREKKERFSLILESASTNQTSMYLCASSSRGGTAEKLFFGSGTQLSVL.